Listed below are T cell receptor beta chains from one sample, sequenced in a study of T cell responses to AZD1222 COVID-19 vaccine. Profiled with immunoSEQ multiplex PCR; TCRdb holds only in-frame clones, not every one. This table has about 120,000 clones, about 90% appearing once. Here the sequenced sample was peripheral blood, taken on day 0 of AZD1222 vaccination. These receptors all come from an adult in good health. The CDR3 runs from the conserved cysteine through the conserved F or W. A D gene is named only where the DNA matches it firmly. A row's size may be missing; if present it is once, few, many or a size class.

size: -
V: TRBV5-5
length: 11
J: TRBJ2-7
D: -
DNA: TGTGCCAGCAGCTTTTCCGCAGAGCAGTACTTC
CDR3: CASSFSAEQYF

size: -
V: TRBV2
length: 13
J: TRBJ2-7
D: -
DNA: TGTGCCAGCAGTGAAGTAGAGGGTCGGGAGCAGTACTTC
CDR3: CASSEVEGREQYF

size: -
V: TRBV10-3
length: 13
J: TRBJ1-5
D: -
DNA: TGTGCCATCAGTGAGTCTGGCAATCAGCCCCAGCATTTT
CDR3: CAISESGNQPQHF

size: -
V: TRBV19
length: 12
J: TRBJ1-1
D: TRBD1
DNA: TGTGCCAGTAGTACAGGGGGTGGTGAAGCTTTCTTT
CDR3: CASSTGGGEAFF

size: -
V: TRBV20-1
length: 14
J: TRBJ1-6
D: -
DNA: TGCAGTGCTAGTAACAGGGCGGCGGGTTCACCCCTCCACTTT
CDR3: CSASNRAAGSPLHF

size: -
V: TRBV18
length: 15
J: TRBJ1-2
D: TRBD1
DNA: TGTGCCAGCTCACCTAGGTTAGGGGGCGCGGATGGCTACACCTTC
CDR3: CASSPRLGGADGYTF

size: -
V: TRBV11-2
length: 14
J: TRBJ2-7
D: -
DNA: TGTGCCAGCAGCTTAGGGCAAGACAGTTACGAGCAGTACTTC
CDR3: CASSLGQDSYEQYF

size: -
V: TRBV6-5
length: 13
J: TRBJ2-1
D: TRBD2
DNA: TGTGCCAGCAAGCGGGAGGGCTACAATGAGCAGTTCTTC
CDR3: CASKREGYNEQFF

size: -
V: TRBV7-8
length: 17
J: TRBJ1-1
D: -
DNA: TGTGCCAGCAGCTTAATACGGGCTGGGGCGGTGGGGACTGAAGCTTTCTTT
CDR3: CASSLIRAGAVGTEAFF

size: once
V: TRBV25-1
length: 14
J: TRBJ1-2
D: TRBD1
DNA: TGTGCCAGCAGCAGGACAGGCGCTAACTATGGCTACACCTTC
CDR3: CASSRTGANYGYTF

size: -
V: TRBV6-1
length: 12
J: TRBJ2-1
D: -
DNA: TGTGCCAGCAGTGAACCCCGGGTTGAGCAGTTCTTC
CDR3: CASSEPRVEQFF

size: once
V: TRBV6-2/TRBV6-3
length: 15
J: TRBJ2-7
D: -
DNA: TGTGCCAGCAGTTCCCCGGTACTAGCACGAGACGAGCAGTACTTC
CDR3: CASSSPVLARDEQYF

size: -
V: TRBV12-3/TRBV12-4
length: 13
J: TRBJ1-2
D: -
DNA: TGTGCCAGCAGTTCAACAGGGAACTATGGCTACACCTTC
CDR3: CASSSTGNYGYTF

size: -
V: TRBV19
length: 17
J: TRBJ1-1
D: -
DNA: TGTGCCAGTAGTATAGGCTTCGGTCGAAGGGAGAACACTGAAGCTTTCTTT
CDR3: CASSIGFGRRENTEAFF

size: once
V: TRBV30
length: 12
J: TRBJ1-2
D: -
DNA: TGTGCCTGGCAACAGGGAAACTATGGCTACACCTTC
CDR3: CAWQQGNYGYTF

size: -
V: TRBV6-5
length: 14
J: TRBJ1-6
D: -
DNA: TGTGCCAGCAGGACCCGCGGGGGTAATTCACCCCTCCACTTT
CDR3: CASRTRGGNSPLHF

size: -
V: TRBV6-6
length: 12
J: TRBJ1-1
D: -
DNA: TGTGCCAGCAGTCCGACTCAGACCTGGGTTATCTTT
CDR3: CASSPTQTWVIF

size: -
V: TRBV18
length: 15
J: TRBJ2-2
D: -
DNA: TGTGCCAGCTCACCATTGGGTGCGAACACCGGGGAGCTGTTTTTT
CDR3: CASSPLGANTGELFF

size: once
V: TRBV7-8
length: 13
J: TRBJ2-7
D: -
DNA: TGTGCCAGCAGCTTAATTGGGGTGTACGAGCAGTACTTC
CDR3: CASSLIGVYEQYF

size: once
V: TRBV5-1
length: 17
J: TRBJ2-2
D: TRBD1
DNA: TGCGCCAGCAGCTTGCTGTCAGGGGGCTGGAACACCGGGGAGCTGTTTTTT
CDR3: CASSLLSGGWNTGELFF

size: -
V: TRBV27
length: 13
J: TRBJ2-1
D: -
DNA: TGTGCCAGCAGCCGTGCAGGCTACAATGAGCAGTTCTTC
CDR3: CASSRAGYNEQFF

size: once
V: TRBV2
length: 14
J: TRBJ2-7
D: -
DNA: TGTGCCAGCAGGGTCGGGGCGAATTTATCCGAGCAGTACTTC
CDR3: CASRVGANLSEQYF